This T cell receptor (beta chain) derives from a study of tumor-infiltrating lymphocytes in primary liver carcinoma. For the study at large: Productive TCRbeta read yields ran from roughly 3.9 to 6.8 million per sample and were similar between tissues.

Using a constant-region primer together with ProtoScript II reverse transcriptase, TCR beta cDNA was made from roughly 520 ng of total RNA. Libraries covering TCR beta were generated through three nested multiplex PCR rounds (using a slightly modified ARM-PCR). The first two PCR rounds used TRBV1-TRBV30 forward primers with a C-beta reverse primer, around 10 cycles each. TCRdb redid the calling of the multiplex PCR reads with MiXCR, one entry per CDR3 protein. The data show around 54,000 distinct CDR3 sequences, over 65% seen once. General study results and limits: Among top clones, only about 7-24% appeared in all five tumor regions. Compared with blood, tumor repertoires held significantly more in their top 250 clones.

A note on this clonotype: What it binds is unknown. A much larger clone lies one base from this, so it may be a read error.

The CDR3 is 15 residues long. CDR1 is MDHEN and CDR2 is SYDVKM in the germline V gene. V gave up 3 bases and J gave up 5 bases, with 17 bases separating them. Joint extraction of RNA and DNA used about 17-30 mg of bulk tissue that was unsorted. Material for sequencing was liver tumor tissue from sampling region 2. The sample's subset: tumor region T2, inferior pole. The sequence was obtained from a man aged 35 to 55 with primary liver carcinoma and hepatitis B virus infection. This chain connects TRBV28 to TRBJ2-7, with TRBD2 as a possible D gene (5 bases). The CDR3 protein is CASSFQLAASDEQYF. DNA of the CDR3: TGTGCCAGCAGTTTCCAGCTAGCCGCGTCAGACGAGCAGTACTTC.